This T cell receptor beta chain was sequenced in a study of blood T cell repertoires in COVID-19. Study in general: Both acute and convalescent COVID-19 samples were obtained from the United States, Italy and Spain. The analysed material was cDNA or gDNA that came from T cells, B-cell-depleted T cells, or PBMCs.

How the authors handled the data: Amplification of reference gene primers was used by the study to estimate nucleated cell counts. The protocol was immunoSEQ multiplex PCR, while the TCRdb copy is restricted to in-frame clones and leaves out a portion. D and trimming come from the DNA, and the V and J calls and clone size come from that table. The sample yields nearly 95,000 clones, around four fifths seen once. There are 13 residues in the CDR3. Per germline, CDR1 KGHSH and CDR2 LQKENI. With 3 bases removed from V and 8 bases from J, the gap between germline ends came to 13 bases. The V call is TRBV18, the J call TRBJ1-2; tentatively, D is TRBD1 (6 bases). The TCR was taken from a human donor in a cohort sampled during active COVID-19. The sequenced sample consisted of peripheral blood. In nucleotides, the CDR3 is TGTGCCAGCTCACCGAAGGGACAAGGGGGCTACACCTTC. Translation gives CASSPKGQGGYTF.